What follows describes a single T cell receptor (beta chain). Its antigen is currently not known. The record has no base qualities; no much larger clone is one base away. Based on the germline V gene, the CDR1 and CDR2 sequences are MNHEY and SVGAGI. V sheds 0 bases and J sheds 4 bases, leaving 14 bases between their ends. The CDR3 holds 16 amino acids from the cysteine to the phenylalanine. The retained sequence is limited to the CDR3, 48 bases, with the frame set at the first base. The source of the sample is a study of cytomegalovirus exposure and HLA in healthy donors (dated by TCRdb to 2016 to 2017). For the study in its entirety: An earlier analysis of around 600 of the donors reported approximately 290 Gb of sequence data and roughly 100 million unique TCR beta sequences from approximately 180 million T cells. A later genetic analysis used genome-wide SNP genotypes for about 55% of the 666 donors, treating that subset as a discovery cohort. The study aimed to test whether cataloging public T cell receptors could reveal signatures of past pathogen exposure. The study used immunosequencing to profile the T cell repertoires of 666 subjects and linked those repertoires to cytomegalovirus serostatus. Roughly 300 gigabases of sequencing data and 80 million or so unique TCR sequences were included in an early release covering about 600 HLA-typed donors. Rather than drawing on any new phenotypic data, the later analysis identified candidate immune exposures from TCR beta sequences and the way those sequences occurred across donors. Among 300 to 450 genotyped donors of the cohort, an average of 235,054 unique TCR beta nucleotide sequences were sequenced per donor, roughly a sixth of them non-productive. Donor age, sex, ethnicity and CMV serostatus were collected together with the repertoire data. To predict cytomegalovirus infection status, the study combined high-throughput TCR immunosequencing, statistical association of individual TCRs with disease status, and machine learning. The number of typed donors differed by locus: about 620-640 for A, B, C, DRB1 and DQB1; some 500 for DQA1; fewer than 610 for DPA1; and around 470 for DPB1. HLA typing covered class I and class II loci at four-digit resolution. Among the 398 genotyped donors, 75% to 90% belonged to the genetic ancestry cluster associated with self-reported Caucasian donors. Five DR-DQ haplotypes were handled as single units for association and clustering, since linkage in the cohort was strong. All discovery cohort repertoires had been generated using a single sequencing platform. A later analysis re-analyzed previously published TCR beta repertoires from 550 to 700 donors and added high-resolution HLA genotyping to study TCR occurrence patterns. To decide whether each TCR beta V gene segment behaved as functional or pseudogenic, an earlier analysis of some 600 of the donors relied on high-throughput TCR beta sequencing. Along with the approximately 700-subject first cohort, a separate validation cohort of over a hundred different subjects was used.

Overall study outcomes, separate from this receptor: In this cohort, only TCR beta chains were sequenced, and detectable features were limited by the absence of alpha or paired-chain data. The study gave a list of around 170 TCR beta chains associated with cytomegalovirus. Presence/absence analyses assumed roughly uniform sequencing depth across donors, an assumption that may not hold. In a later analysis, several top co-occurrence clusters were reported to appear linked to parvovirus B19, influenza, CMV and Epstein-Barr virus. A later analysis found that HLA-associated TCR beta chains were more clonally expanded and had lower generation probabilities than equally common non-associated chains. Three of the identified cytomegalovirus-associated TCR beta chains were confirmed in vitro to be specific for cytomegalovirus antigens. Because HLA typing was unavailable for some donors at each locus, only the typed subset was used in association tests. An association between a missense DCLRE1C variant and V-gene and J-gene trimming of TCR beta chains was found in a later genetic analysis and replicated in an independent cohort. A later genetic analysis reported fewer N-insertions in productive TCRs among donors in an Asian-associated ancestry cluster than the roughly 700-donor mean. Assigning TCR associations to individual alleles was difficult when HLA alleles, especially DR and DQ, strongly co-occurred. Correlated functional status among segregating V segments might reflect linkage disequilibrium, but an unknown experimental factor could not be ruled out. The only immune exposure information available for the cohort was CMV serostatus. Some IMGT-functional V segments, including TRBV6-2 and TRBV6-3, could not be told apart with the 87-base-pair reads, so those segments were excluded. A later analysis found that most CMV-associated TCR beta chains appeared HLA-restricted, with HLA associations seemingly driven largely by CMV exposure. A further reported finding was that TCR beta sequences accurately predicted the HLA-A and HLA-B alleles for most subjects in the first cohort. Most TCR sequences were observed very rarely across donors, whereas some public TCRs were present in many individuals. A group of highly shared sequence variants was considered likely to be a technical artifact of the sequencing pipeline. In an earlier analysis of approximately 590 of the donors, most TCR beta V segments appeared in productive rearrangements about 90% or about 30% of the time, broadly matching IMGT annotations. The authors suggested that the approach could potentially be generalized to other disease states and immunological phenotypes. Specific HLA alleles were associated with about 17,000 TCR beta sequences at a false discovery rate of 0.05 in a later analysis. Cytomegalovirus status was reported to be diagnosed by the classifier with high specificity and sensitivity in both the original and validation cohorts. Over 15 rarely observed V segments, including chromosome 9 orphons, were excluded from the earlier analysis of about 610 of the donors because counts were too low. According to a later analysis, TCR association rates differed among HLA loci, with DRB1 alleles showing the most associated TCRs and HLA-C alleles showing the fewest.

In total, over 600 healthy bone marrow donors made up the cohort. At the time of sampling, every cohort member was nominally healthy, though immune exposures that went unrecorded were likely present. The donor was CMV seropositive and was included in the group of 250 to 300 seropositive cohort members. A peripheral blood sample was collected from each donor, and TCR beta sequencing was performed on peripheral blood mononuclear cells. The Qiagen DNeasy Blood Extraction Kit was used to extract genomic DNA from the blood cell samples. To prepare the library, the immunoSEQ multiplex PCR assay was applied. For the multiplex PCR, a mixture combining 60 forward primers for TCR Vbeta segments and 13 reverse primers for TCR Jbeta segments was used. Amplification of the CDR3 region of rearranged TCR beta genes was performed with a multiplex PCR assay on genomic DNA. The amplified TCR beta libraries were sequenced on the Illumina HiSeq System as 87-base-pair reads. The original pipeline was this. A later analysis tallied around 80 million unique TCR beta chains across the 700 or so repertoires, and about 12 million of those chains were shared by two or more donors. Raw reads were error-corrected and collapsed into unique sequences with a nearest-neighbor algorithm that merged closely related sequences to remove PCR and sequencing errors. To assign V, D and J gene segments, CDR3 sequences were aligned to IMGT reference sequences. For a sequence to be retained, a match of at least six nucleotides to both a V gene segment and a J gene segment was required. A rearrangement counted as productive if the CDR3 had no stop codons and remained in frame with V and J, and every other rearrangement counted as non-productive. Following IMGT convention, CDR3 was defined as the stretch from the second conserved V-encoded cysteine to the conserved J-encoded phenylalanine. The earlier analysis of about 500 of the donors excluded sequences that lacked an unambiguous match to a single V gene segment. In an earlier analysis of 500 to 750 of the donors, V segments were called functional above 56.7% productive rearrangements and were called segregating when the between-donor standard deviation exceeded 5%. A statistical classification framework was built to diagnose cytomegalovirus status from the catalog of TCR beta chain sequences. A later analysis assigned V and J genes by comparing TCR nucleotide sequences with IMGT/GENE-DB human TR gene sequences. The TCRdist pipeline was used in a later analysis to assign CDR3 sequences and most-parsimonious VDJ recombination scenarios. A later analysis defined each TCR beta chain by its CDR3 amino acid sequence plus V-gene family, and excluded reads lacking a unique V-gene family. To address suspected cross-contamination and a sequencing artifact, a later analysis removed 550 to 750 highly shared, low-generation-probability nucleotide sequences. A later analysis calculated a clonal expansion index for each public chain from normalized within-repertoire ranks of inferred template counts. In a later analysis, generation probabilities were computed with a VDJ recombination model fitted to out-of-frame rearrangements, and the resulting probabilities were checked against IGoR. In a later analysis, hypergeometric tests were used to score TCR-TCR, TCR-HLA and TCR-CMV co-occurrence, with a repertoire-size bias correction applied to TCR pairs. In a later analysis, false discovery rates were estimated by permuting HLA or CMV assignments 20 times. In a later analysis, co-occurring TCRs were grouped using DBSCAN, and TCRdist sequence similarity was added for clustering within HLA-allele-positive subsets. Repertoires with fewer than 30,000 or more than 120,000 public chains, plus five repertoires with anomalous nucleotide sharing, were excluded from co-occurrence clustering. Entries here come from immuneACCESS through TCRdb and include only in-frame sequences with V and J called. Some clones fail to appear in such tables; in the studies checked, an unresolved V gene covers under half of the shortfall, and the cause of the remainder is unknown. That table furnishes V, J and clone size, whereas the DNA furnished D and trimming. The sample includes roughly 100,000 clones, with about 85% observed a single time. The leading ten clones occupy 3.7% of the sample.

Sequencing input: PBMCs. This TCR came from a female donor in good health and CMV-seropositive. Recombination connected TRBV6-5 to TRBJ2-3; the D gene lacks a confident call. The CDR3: CASSYSVIAIPDTQYF. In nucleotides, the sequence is TGTGCCAGCAGTTACTCTGTGATAGCCATCCCAGATACGCAGTATTTT.